This T cell receptor beta chain was found in a study of blood T cell repertoires in COVID-19. At the level of the study: Collection of acute and convalescent COVID-19 samples took place in the United States, Italy and Spain.

Enrollment of patients from Seattle took place during active infection, with longitudinal follow-up. Trimming cost V 2 bases and J 4 bases; bases outside gene matches: 10. The CDR3 has 16 amino acids. Germline V CDR1 and CDR2: SGHAT, FQNNGV. As processed by the authors: It was from reference gene primer amplification that nucleated cell counts were estimated. Assay: immunoSEQ multiplex PCR; the TCRdb copy retains only in-frame clones and omits some. V and J calls plus clone size are reproduced from that table; the DNA served to infer D and trimming. The repertoire holds roughly 200,000 clones, approximately 84% seen once, with about 7.8% in the top ten.

The sequence came from a woman older than 75 with COVID-19, enrolled during active disease. The V call is TRBV11-2, the J call TRBJ1-2; 7 nucleotides align to TRBD1. Sequenced sample: peripheral blood. CDR3 in amino acids: CASSLSAGTDLYGYTF. CDR3 coding DNA: TGTGCCAGCAGCTTAAGTGCCGGGACAGACCTCTATGGCTACACCTTC.